The T cell receptor beta chain under discussion was sequenced for a study of identical twins (dated by TCRdb to 2015 to 2016). Notes on the research overall: TCR alpha and beta repertoires from monozygotic twins, unrelated adults of various ages and cord blood were deep-sequenced to test whether fetal clonotypes persist. To rule out contamination, replicate twin experiments were performed at different times with different library preparation protocols. Findings and caveats that apply to the study as a whole: Fewer insertions were carried by abundant cord blood beta clonotypes; a weaker similar trend was observed in young adult naive repertoires, while no such trend was observed in memory repertoires. Conclusions relied on cross-sectional statistical analysis, since the same donors could not be followed over many years. Compared with coincidental sharing between unrelated individuals, out-of-frame TCR alpha sequences shared between twins had an excess of sequences with low generation probability. Zero-insertion analyses could be partly confounded by invariant T cells such as MAIT and iNKT, though diverse VJ usage argued against such confounding for most clonotypes. Excess twin sharing in beta out-of-frame sequences was weaker because fewer shared sequences lowered the signal-to-noise ratio. Recombination models systematically underestimated out-of-frame TCR alpha sharing in monozygotic twins but agreed with sharing between unrelated individuals.

From the cysteine up to the phenylalanine, the CDR3 has a length of 16 residues. Solely the CDR3 DNA is kept, with 48 bases framed from the first base. CDR1 and CDR2, per the germline V gene, are LGHNA and YSLEER. Trimming takes 1 base from V and 5 bases from J, and the germline ends sit 14 bases apart. Library preparation employed 5' RACE. Sequenced on an Illumina HiSeq 2000. A universal primer binding site was introduced by template switching, and a unique molecular identifier was present in the final cDNA, enabling accurate counting of TCR cDNA molecules. Specific primers in the conserved constant-segment region were used to synthesize first-strand cDNA for TCR alpha and beta chains. To control for contamination, every cDNA library was double barcoded, receiving both a SMART-Mk sample barcode and Illumina barcodes. TruSeq adapter sequences along with Illumina sample barcodes were introduced in two successive PCR steps. The TCR alpha and beta cDNA libraries were sequenced on the Illumina HiSeq platform using custom primers. Under the source paper's analysis protocol: Raw reads were processed with MiGEC to extract unique molecular identifiers, and MiXCR was used to determine CDR3 positions. Recombination models were inferred per individual with the repgenHMM and IGoR tools using an EM algorithm. The tcR package in R was used for shared clonotype analysis, with sharing normalized by the product of cloneset sizes. To study raw recombination without the effects of thymic and clonal selection, out-of-frame nonproductive sequences were analyzed. The public reads were reanalyzed by TCRdb: fastp trimming at Q25, MiXCR alignment, in-frame beta chains only. Each CDR3 protein gets just one entry, which takes the most common genes and DNA from the rows behind it. TCRdb's processing, not the authors' own work, is the source of the V and J calls. Counted in this sample were some 710,000 distinct CDR3 sequences; around 5.7% of them appeared once. The ten largest account for around 1.9% of the sample.

This clonotype was seen repeatedly, ten times or more. Its antigen target is currently unknown. The record has no base qualities; no much larger clone is one base away. Only healthy Caucasian donors were included. The study also sequenced three unrelated non-twin adults: a male aged 18 to 30, a male aged 50 to 59 and a female aged 50 to 59. Miltenyi CD45RO+ enrichment and human naive T-cell isolation kits were used to isolate memory (CD45RO+) and naive T cells from PBMC. This TCR came from a man between 18 and 35 years old in good health. The sequenced sample consisted of naive T cells sorted from blood. The cell subset or site label here, explained by the study, means: cells isolated with a human naive T-cell isolation kit. The chain is encoded by TRBV4-3 joined to TRBJ2-2; a tentative D call is TRBD2 (6 bases match). The CDR3 reads CASSQVPLAPTGELFF. The bases are TGCGCCAGCAGCCAAGTCCCCCTAGCGCCAACCGGGGAGCTGTTTTTT.